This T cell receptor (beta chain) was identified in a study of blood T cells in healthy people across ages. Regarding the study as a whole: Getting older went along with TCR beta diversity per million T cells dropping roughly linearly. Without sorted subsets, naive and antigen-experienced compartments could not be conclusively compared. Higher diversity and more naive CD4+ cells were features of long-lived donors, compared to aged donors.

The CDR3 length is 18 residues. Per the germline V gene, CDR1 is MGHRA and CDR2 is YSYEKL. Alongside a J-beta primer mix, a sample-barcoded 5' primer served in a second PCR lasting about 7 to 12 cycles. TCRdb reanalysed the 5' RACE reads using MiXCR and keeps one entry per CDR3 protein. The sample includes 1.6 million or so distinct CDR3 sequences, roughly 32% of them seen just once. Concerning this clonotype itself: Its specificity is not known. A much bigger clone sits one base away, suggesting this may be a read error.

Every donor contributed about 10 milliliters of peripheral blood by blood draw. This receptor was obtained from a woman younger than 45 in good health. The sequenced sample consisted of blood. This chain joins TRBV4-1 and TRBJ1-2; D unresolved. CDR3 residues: CAGSQDVKHGPSNYGYTF. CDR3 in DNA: TGCGCCGGCAGCCAAGATGTCAAACACGGCCCATCTAACTATGGCTACACCTTC.